This T cell receptor beta chain comes out of a study of shared clonotypes between healthy human individuals. Method: immunoSEQ multiplex PCR; TCRdb's copy keeps in-frame clones and lacks some. The table includes roughly 2,500,000 clones, 80% to 95% detected once. The sequence was obtained from a man in his late teens or twenties in good health. Some clones in this sample may be carry-over from other donors' samples. The source material was naive CD4+ T cells from PBMCs. As for subset: CD45RA+ positively selected.

The CDR3 DNA is TGCGCCAGCAGCCCCCTTCAGGATGCGGACTCTGAGACCCAGTACTTC. Its protein is CASSPLQDADSETQYF. The rearrangement links TRBV5-1 to TRBJ2-5; D possibly corresponds to TRBD2 (5 bases). Deletions cut 4 bases from V and 5 bases from J, with 21 bases between. The CDR3 runs 16 residues. The germline V gene has CDR1 SGHRS and CDR2 YFSETQ. Looking up the rest from reference TRBV5-1 and TRBJ2-5 gives the full variable domain: KAGVTQTPRYLIKTRGQQVTLSCSPISGHRSVSWYQQTPGQGLQFLFEYFSETQRNKGNFPGRFSGRQFSNSRSEMNVSTLELGDSALYLCASSPLQDADSETQYFGPGTRLLVL.